This T cell receptor beta chain was recovered during a study of T cells in Graves' hyperthyroidism and ophthalmopathy. Study context: The initial diagnosis was the point when peripheral blood was collected, ahead of any treatment.

This clonotype was detected ten times or more. The antigen is unknown. Study outcomes and limitations: A model of 13 V-J pairs discriminated ophthalmopathy from stable hyperthyroidism.

An approximately 9.4 ml volume of fresh peripheral blood provided the PBMCs. The V gene's germline CDR1 is SGHTA and CDR2 FQGNSA. The CDR3 sequence is 13 residues long. Deletions cut 6 bases from V and 1 base from J, with 9 bases between. Amplified regions were TCR beta CDR3 sequences from RNA transcripts. The TCR CDR3 was amplified in a first-round RT-PCR using the HTBI primer set. One entry per CDR3 protein, called by TCRdb with MiXCR from the multiplex PCR reads. The profile shows approximately 520,000 distinct CDR3 sequences, roughly 20% of them singletons. The sample comprised blood. The clonotype was recovered from a man between 18 and 35 years old with Graves' hyperthyroidism. The chain couples TRBV7-2 to TRBJ2-5; no clear D. DNA of the CDR3: TGTGCCAGCAGTCCTCGGATCCAAGAGACCCAGTACTTC. Protein: CASSPRIQETQYF.